This T cell receptor (beta chain) was sequenced during a study of blood T cell repertoires in COVID-19. Across the whole study: In each case, the material was cDNA or gDNA derived from T cells, B-cell-depleted T cells, or PBMCs.

The CDR3 runs 17 residues. Germline lookup yields CDR1 LGHNT and CDR2 FRNRAP. J lost 0 bases, V lost 1 base, and 9 bases had no gene match. Original analysis: The authors estimated nucleated cell counts from reference gene primer amplification. The repertoire was sequenced with immunoSEQ multiplex PCR; TCRdb's copy has only in-frame clones and lacks some. The V and J calls and clone size come from that table; D and trimming were worked out from the DNA. The sample lists around 220,000 clones, about 89% seen once, with around 1.8% in the top ten. Recovered Cohort 3 donors showed two negative PCRs, clearance, or symptom resolution.

Sequenced sample: PBMCs or T cells enriched from blood (not recorded which). This chain uses TRBV12-5 with TRBJ2-7, with TRBD2 matching over 7 bases. The TCR originated in a woman under 30 who had recovered from COVID-19. CDR3 sequence: CASGLGGPGLNSYEQYF. The DNA for the CDR3 is TGTGCTAGTGGTTTGGGGGGCCCGGGACTAAACTCCTACGAGCAGTACTTC.